One sample yielded the 19 T cell receptor beta chains listed below, sequenced in a study of shared clonotypes between healthy human individuals. Profiling relied on immunoSEQ multiplex PCR, and the TCRdb table lists in-frame clones only, not all of them. The sample yields over 2 million clones, less than 95% seen once. The specimen was naive CD4+ T cells from PBMCs. Noted subset: CD45RA+ positively selected. The source of these receptors is a man between 18 and 29 years old in good health. Some clones in this sample may be carry-over from other donors' samples.

The rearrangement uses TRBV5-1 and TRBJ2-7; D is undetermined. The CDR3 totals 14 residues. Trimming stripped 4 bases from V and 0 bases from J, with 11 bases between. Germline V gives CDR1 SGHRS, CDR2 YFSETQ. The CDR3: CASSPTDGSYEQYF. CDR3 sequence (DNA): TGCGCCAGCAGCCCCACGGACGGCTCCTACGAGCAGTACTTC.

Note on this clone: The sample carries other DNA sequences with the same CDR3. V is TRBV19 and J is TRBJ2-3; 8 bases agree with TRBD1. CDR1 and CDR2 (germline): LNHDA, SQIVND (reference sequence). V shed 3 bases and J 1 base; nucleotides not matched to a gene: 3. This CDR3 has 15 amino acids. CDR3 sequence: CASSMGTGGTDTQYF. The DNA for the CDR3 is TGTGCCAGTAGTATGGGGACAGGCGGCACAGATACGCAGTATTTT. Drawing the rest from reference TRBV19 and TRBJ2-3, the complete variable domain is DGGITQSPKYLFRKEGQNVTLSCEQNLNHDAMYWYRQDPGQGLRLIYYSQIVNDFQKGDIAEGYSVSREKKESFPLTVTSAQKNPTAFYLCASSMGTGGTDTQYFGPGTRLTVL.

V usage is TRBV2 and J usage is TRBJ2-5, with no clear D. The CDR3 runs 12 residues. Trimming stripped 6 bases from V and 2 bases from J, with 7 bases between. Germline V gene sequence: CDR1 SNHLY, CDR2 FYNNEI. In DNA form, the CDR3 reads TGTGCCAGCAGCAACGAACAAGAGACCCAGTACTTC. Amino acids: CASSNEQETQYF.

V gene TRBV2 combines with J gene TRBJ1-5; D possibly corresponds to TRBD1 (5 bases). Germline values: CDR1 SNHLY, CDR2 FYNNEI. This CDR3 has 14 residues. Trimming took off 6 bases at V and 6 bases at J, with 15 bases between the two ends. DNA for the CDR3: TGTGCCAGCAGACGGGACTGGGAAGGTCAGCCCCAGCATTTT. This encodes CASRRDWEGQPQHF.

The V call is TRBV18, the J call TRBJ2-7, with 7 bases identical to TRBD2. With 2 bases clipped from V and 10 bases from J, the junction kept 5 bases outside the gene matches. CDR3 size: 12 residues. In germline, CDR1 is KGHSH, CDR2 LQKENI. CDR3 region: CASSPAGAAQYF. The CDR3 nucleotides are TGTGCCAGCTCACCAGCGGGAGCCGCACAGTACTTC.

The J gene is TRBJ2-1, the V gene TRBV7-2; 8 positions agree with TRBD1. With V trimmed by 5 bases and J by 1 base, 10 bases remained unmatched. The CDR3 spans 17 residues. CDR1 SGHTA and CDR2 FQGNSA come from the germline V gene. The CDR3 loop reads CASSQHHQGASYNEQFF. For the CDR3, the DNA is TGTGCCAGCAGCCAACACCACCAGGGGGCGTCCTACAATGAGCAGTTCTTC. The entire variable domain, with the rest obtained from reference TRBV7-2 and TRBJ2-1, is as follows: GAGVSQSPSNKVTEKGKDVELRCDPISGHTALYWYRQSLGQGLEFLIYFQGNSAPDKSGLPSDRFSAERTGGSVSTLTIQRTQQEDSAVYLCASSQHHQGASYNEQFFGPGTRLTVL.

The chain uses TRBV6-5 and TRBJ2-1, with 12 nucleotides matching TRBD2. The length of the CDR3 is 15 residues. Germline V CDR1 and CDR2: MNHEY, SVGAGI. J lost 4 bases, V lost 6 bases, and 4 bases had no gene match. The CDR3, as DNA: TGTGCCAGCAGACTGACTAGCGGGGGATACAATGAGCAGTTCTTC. Encoded protein: CASRLTSGGYNEQFF.

This chain links TRBV28 with TRBJ2-5; TRBD2 is a possible D gene (5 bases). The CDR3 runs 13 residues. Germline CDR1 is MDHEN and CDR2 is SYDVKM. The V and J ends lost 7 bases and 7 bases respectively, with 16 bases between them. The CDR3 here is CASTRITAGTQYF. In nucleotides, the CDR3 is TGTGCCAGCACGCGGATCACGGCGGGGACCCAGTACTTC.

The chain links TRBV7-8 to TRBJ2-7, with TRBD2 identical over 7 bases. V dropped 9 bases and J dropped 4; count of bases not matched to a gene: 15. This CDR3 is built from 15 residues. Germline lookup yields CDR1 SGHVS and CDR2 FQNEAQ. The CDR3 bases are TGTGCCAGTAGGCGGGAGAGGGACTCGTCTTACGAGCAGTACTTC. Its translation: CASRRERDSSYEQYF.

The chain carries TRBV29-1 and TRBJ2-2, with 16 bases fitting TRBD2. The CDR3 runs to 18 residues. Trimming took 1 base from V and 3 from J; bases not matched to a gene: 5. Germline lookup yields CDR1 SQVTM and CDR2 ANQGSEA. In DNA, the CDR3 is TGCAGCGTTGAAGCTGGGACTAGCGGGAGGGGCTACACCGGGGAGCTGTTTTTT. Its translation is CSVEAGTSGRGYTGELFF.

This clone has more than one count but fewer than ten. The chain couples TRBV4-3 to TRBJ2-7, with D hard to call. Germline CDR1 reads LGHNA; CDR2 reads YSLEER. Between the trimmed V and J ends, which lost 3 bases and 7 bases, there was a span of 22 bases. The CDR3 totals 16 residues. The CDR3 spells CASSHYSASRVGEQYF. CDR3 bases: TGCGCCAGCAGCCACTACTCAGCAAGCCGGGTTGGAGAGCAGTACTTC.

This chain links TRBV6-6 with TRBJ1-5; D not resolved. CDR3 size: 16 residues. Germline V gives CDR1 MNHNY, CDR2 SVGAGI (reference sequence). Trimming removed 0 bases at V and 4 bases at J, with 13 bases between. The CDR3 is CASSYSEWGQNQPQHF. The CDR3 DNA reads as TGTGCCAGCAGTTACTCGGAATGGGGTCAGAATCAGCCCCAGCATTTT.

Only a few counts were recorded for this clone. The chain is built from TRBV4-1 and TRBJ1-4; D is uncertain. CDR1 MGHRA and CDR2 YSYEKL come from the germline V gene. The CDR3 is 13 residues long. V was trimmed by 1 base and J by 8 bases, leaving 8 bases between them. The CDR3 loop is CASSQVQTEKLFF. The DNA for the CDR3 is TGCGCCAGCAGCCAAGTCCAGACGGAAAAACTGTTTTTT.

The CDR3 bases are TGTGCCAGCAGCTTAGGAGTAGGGGAAAAACTGTTTTTT. Translation: CASSLGVGEKLFF. This sequence joins TRBV7-6 and TRBJ1-4; D is undetermined. The CDR3 covers 13 residues. V lost 1 base and J 8 bases, leaving 8 bases between the germline ends. Germline values: CDR1 SGHVS, CDR2 FNYEAQ.

This clone appeared once. V usage is TRBV9 and J usage is TRBJ2-7; TRBD2 aligns across 10 bases. The CDR3 is 16 residues long. Germline CDR1 is SGDLS and CDR2 is YYNGEE. Trimming at V came to 0 bases and at J to 6 bases, leaving 9 bases not matched to a gene. CDR3: CASSVGPAGGPAEQYF. The CDR3 region has the DNA TGTGCCAGCAGCGTAGGACCAGCGGGAGGGCCAGCCGAGCAGTACTTC.

The CDR3 spells CASSLWSPLNTEAFF. The DNA for the CDR3 is TGTGCCAGCAGTTTATGGTCTCCCCTAAACACTGAAGCTTTCTTT. V is TRBV28 and J is TRBJ1-1, with D hard to call. V was pared by 0 bases and J by 2 bases, with 10 bases between. The CDR3 loop spans 15 amino acids. In germline, CDR1 is MDHEN, CDR2 SYDVKM.

The chain employs TRBV6-1 and TRBJ2-7, with D perhaps TRBD1 (5 bases). Germline values: CDR1 MNHNS, CDR2 SASEGT. V lost 4 bases and J 6 bases, leaving 16 bases between the germline ends. The CDR3 has 14 amino acids. The CDR3 protein is CASSVIGQGSEQYF. CDR3 DNA sequence: TGTGCCAGCAGTGTTATTGGGCAGGGTTCCGAGCAGTACTTC.

This clone was counted between two and nine times. This chain joins TRBV19 and TRBJ1-1; no definite D call. V lost 3 bases and J 6 bases, leaving 11 bases between the germline ends. CDR3 length: 13 amino acids. Germline V gives CDR1 LNHDA, CDR2 SQIVND (reference sequence). This chain's CDR3 is CASSITTRPEAFF. The DNA of the CDR3 is TGTGCCAGTAGTATCACTACTCGGCCTGAAGCTTTCTTT. Combining the CDR3 with reference TRBV19 and TRBJ1-1 gives the whole variable domain DGGITQSPKYLFRKEGQNVTLSCEQNLNHDAMYWYRQDPGQGLRLIYYSQIVNDFQKGDIAEGYSVSREKKESFPLTVTSAQKNPTAFYLCASSITTRPEAFFGQGTRLTVV.

The V gene is TRBV30, the J gene TRBJ2-6; D call uncertain. The germline V gene encodes CDR1 GTSNPN and CDR2 SVGIG (reference sequence). The CDR3 contains 17 residues. Trimming took 3 bases from V and 0 from J, leaving 15 bases between them. CDR3 residues: CAWRRGISSSGANVLTF. The CDR3 coding sequence is TGTGCCTGGAGGCGCGGCATCTCAAGCTCTGGGGCCAACGTCCTGACTTTC.